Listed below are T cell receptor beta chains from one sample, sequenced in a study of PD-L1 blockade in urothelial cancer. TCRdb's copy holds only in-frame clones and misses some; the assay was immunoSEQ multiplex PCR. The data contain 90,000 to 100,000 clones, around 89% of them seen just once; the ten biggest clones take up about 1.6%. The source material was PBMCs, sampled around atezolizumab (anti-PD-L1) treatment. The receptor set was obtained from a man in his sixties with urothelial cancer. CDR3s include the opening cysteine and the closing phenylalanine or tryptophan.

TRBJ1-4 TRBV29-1 CSVYEGLMGKLFF
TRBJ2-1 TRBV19 CASSLASGSTYNEQFF
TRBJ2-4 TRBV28 CASRLQGWSGNIQYF
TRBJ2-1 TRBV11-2 CASSPGLLDNEQFF
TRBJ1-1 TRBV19 CASMKGQMNTEAFF
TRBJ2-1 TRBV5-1 CASSLGGGDAYNEQFF
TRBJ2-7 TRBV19 CASSMGLAGTYEQYF
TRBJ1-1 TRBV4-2 CASSQEQGDNTEAFF
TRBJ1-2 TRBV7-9 CASSPPGQERGGYTF
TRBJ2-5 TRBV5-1 CASSPRASGGETQYF
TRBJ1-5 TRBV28 CASSTSRPQHF
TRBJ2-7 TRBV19 CASSITSEYEQYF
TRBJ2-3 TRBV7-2 CASSPTFSASTDTQYF
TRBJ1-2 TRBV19 CASSITDAGYYGYTF
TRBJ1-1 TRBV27 CASRGEDRAEAFF
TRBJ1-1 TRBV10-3 CAISESGALMNTEAFF
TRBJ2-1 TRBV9 CASSVEGGLSYNEQFF
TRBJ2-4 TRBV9 CASSAQTDRGHIQYF
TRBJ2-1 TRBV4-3 CASSQDRQNEQFF
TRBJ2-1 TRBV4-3 CASSQDLGRGNEQFF
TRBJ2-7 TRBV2 CASKVEQGNYEQYF
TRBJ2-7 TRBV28 CASSWGPISEQYF
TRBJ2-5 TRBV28 CASSPTGQGKVRETQYF
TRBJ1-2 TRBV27 CASSRDRKYGYTF
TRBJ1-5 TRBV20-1 CSATGPRAQHF
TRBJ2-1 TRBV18 CASSQPRGGSYNEQFF
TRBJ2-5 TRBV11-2 CASSPRLAGNQETQYF
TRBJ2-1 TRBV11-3 CASSYRSSGSYNEQFF